This T cell receptor beta chain was identified in a study of T cells in localized non-small cell lung cancer. The study, taken as a whole, reports: There was higher T cell clonality in uninvolved adjacent lung than in tumor, and it was highest there. Sequence data derive from only one tumor region, so heterogeneity remains possible. With higher T cell density in blood came longer overall survival. A median of about 52 clones ranked among the top 100 in tumor appeared in adjacent lung.

Per germline, CDR1 SGHDN and CDR2 FVKESK. This CDR3 has 15 amino acids. V shed 1 base, J shed 4 bases, and the junction held 4 bases outside the gene matches. Concerning this clone: The antigen is unknown.

Libraries were prepared by immunoSEQ multiplex PCR; TCRdb keeps only in-frame clonotypes and omits some of them. The table includes 32,000 or so clones, under 90% detected once. Material: peripheral blood, obtained before any cancer treatment. This sequence originates from a man aged 40 to 70 with stage I lung adenocarcinoma. The chain has TRBV14 and TRBJ2-1; the match to TRBD1 covers 7 bases. CDR3 sequence (DNA): TGTGCCAGCAGCCAAGGCAGGGGGTCGTACAATGAGCAGTTCTTC. Its protein product is CASSQGRGSYNEQFF.